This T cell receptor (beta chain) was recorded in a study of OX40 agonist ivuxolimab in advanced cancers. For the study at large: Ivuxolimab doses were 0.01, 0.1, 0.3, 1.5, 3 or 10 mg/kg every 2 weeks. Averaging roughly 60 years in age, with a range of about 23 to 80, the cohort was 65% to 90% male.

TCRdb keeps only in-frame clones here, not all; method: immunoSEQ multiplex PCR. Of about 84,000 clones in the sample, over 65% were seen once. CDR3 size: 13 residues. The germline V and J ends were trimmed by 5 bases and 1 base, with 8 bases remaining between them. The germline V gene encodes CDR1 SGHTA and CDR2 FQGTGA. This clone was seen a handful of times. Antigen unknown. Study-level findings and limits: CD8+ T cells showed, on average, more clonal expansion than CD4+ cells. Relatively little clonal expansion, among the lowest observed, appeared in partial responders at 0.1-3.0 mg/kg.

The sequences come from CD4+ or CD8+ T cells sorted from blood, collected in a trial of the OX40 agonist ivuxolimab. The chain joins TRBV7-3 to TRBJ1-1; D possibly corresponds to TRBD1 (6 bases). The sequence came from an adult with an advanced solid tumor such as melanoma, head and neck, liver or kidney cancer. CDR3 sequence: CASSTTGNTEAFF. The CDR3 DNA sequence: TGTGCCAGCAGCACGACAGGGAACACTGAAGCTTTCTTT.